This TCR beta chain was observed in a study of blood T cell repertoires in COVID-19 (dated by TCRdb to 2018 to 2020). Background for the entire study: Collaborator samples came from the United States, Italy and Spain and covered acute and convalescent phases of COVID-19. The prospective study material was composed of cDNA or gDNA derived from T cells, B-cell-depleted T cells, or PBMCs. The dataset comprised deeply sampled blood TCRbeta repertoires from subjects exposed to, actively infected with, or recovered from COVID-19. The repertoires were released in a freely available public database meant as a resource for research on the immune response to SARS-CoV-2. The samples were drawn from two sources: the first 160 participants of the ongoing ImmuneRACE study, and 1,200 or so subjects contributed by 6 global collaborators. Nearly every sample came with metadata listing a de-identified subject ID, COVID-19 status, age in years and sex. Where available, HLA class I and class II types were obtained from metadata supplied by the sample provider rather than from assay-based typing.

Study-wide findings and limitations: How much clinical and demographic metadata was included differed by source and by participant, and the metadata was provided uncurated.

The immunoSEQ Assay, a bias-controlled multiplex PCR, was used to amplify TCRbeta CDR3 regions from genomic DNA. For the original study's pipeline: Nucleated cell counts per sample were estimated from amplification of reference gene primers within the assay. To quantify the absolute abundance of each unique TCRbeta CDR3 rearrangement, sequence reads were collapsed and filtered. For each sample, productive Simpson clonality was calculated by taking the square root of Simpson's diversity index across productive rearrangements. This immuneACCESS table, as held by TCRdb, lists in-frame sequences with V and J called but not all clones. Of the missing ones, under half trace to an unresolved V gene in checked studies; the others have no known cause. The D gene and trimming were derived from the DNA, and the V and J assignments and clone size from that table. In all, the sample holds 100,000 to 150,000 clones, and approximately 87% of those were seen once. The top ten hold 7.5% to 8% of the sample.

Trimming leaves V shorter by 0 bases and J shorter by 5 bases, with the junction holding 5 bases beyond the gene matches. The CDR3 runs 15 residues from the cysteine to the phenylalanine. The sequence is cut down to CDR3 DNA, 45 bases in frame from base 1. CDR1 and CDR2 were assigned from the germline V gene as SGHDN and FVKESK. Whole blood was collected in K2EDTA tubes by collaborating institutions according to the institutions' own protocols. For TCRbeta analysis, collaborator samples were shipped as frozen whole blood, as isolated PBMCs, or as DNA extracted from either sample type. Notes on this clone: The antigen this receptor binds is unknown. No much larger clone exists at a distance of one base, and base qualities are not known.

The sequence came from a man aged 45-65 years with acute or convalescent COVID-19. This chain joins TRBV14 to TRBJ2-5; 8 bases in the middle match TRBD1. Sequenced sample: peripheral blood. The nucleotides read TGTGCCAGCAGCCAAGACATGACAGGGGTGGAGACCCAGTACTTC. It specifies CASSQDMTGVETQYF.